This T cell receptor (beta chain) comes out of a study of blood T cell repertoires in COVID-19. Background on the study: Researchers got acute and convalescent COVID-19 samples from the United States, Italy and Spain. Sources were T cells, B-cell-depleted T cells, or PBMCs; the material itself was cDNA or gDNA.

The CDR3 has 16 residues. V lost 3 bases, J lost 4 bases, and 8 bases stayed unmatched. Looked up from germline, CDR1 is SGDLS and CDR2 is YYNGEE. Per the authors' pipeline: Amplification of reference gene primers provided the estimated nucleated cell counts. Sequenced by immunoSEQ multiplex PCR; TCRdb stores in-frame clones only, minus some. V, J and clone size are taken as reported in that table, and D and trimming were inferred from the DNA itself. The sample yields 55,000 to 65,000 clones, approximately 90% seen once. The clonotype was recovered from a human donor with acute or convalescent COVID-19. The donor label of this sample is uncertain. Sequencing was carried out using peripheral blood. The V gene is TRBV9, the J gene TRBJ2-7; 12 bases map to TRBD1. CDR3 in DNA: TGTGCCAGCAGCGCACGGGACAGGGGGCAAGGGTACGAGCAGTACTTC. Amino acids: CASSARDRGQGYEQYF.